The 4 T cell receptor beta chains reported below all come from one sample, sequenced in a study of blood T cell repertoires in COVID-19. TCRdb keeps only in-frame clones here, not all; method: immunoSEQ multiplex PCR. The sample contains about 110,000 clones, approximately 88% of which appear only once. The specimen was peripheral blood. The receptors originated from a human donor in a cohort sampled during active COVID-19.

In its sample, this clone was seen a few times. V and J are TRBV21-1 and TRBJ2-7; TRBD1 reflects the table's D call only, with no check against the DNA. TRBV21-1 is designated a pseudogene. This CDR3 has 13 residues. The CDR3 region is CASGLDRTYEQYF. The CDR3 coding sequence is TGTGCCAGCGGCCTGGACAGGACCTACGAGCAGTACTTC.

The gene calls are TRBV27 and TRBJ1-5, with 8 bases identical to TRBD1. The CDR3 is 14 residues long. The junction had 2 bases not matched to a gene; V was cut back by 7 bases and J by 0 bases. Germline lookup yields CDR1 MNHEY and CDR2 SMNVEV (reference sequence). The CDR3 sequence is CASKTGVSNQPQHF. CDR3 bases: TGTGCCAGCAAGACAGGGGTTAGCAATCAGCCCCAGCATTTT.

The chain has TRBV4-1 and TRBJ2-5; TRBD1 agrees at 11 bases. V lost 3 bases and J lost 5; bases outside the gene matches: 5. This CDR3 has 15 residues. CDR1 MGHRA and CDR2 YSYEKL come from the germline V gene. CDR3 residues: CASSHQDRGLETQYF. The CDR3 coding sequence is TGCGCCAGCAGCCACCAGGACAGGGGGCTTGAGACCCAGTACTTC.

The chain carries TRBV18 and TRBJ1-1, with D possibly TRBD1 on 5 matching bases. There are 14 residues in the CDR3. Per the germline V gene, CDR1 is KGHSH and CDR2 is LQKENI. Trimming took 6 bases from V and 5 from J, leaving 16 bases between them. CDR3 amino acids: CASSSRTGETEAFF. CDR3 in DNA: TGTGCCAGCTCTTCTAGGACGGGGGAGACTGAAGCTTTCTTT. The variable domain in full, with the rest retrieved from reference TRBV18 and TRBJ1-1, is NAGVMQNPRHLVRRRGQEARLRCSPMKGHSHVYWYRQLPEEGLKFMVYLQKENIIDESGMPKERFSAEFPKEGPSILRIQQVVRGDSAAYFCASSSRTGETEAFFGQGTRLTVV.